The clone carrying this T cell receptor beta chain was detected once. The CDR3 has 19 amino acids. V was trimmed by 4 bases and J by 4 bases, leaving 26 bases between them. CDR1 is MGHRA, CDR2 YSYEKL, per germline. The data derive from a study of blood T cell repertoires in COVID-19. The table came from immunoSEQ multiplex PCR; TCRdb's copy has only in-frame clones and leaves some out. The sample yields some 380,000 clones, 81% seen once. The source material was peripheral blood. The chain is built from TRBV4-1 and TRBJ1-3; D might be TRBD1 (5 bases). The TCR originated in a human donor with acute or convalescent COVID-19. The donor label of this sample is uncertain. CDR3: CASSRDSLGRQTSGNTIYF. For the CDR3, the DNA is TGCGCCAGCAGCCGGGACTCATTGGGTCGACAGACTTCCGGAAACACCATATATTTT.